The entry that follows covers one T cell receptor beta chain sequence. Germline lookup yields CDR1 SEHNR and CDR2 FQNEAQ (reference sequence). Trimming took off 3 bases at V and 8 bases at J, with 13 bases between the two ends. This CDR3 has 13 amino acids. This specimen belongs to a study of blood T cell repertoires in COVID-19. TCRdb's copy holds only in-frame clones and misses some; the assay was immunoSEQ multiplex PCR. The data hold 450,000 or so clones, with about nine tenths observed a single time. Material: peripheral blood. The clonotype originates from a woman aged 40 to 50 with COVID-19, enrolled during active disease. The chain links TRBV7-9 to TRBJ1-2; a possible D gene is TRBD1 (5 bases). CDR3 nucleotides: TGTGCCAGCAGCTTGCTGGGGGGAGGCGGCTACACCTTC. It encodes CASSLLGGGGYTF.